The rows below give T cell receptor beta chains drawn from one sample of a study of identical twins. MiXCR was run by TCRdb on the 5' RACE reads, yielding one entry per CDR3 protein. The sample carries around 200,000 distinct CDR3 sequences, less than 9.5% recorded once. Sequenced input: memory (CD45RO+) T cells sorted from blood. Receptors were obtained from a young woman in good health. Each CDR3 is given with its conserved first and last residue. A D gene is named only where the DNA matches it firmly. The listing skips clone size in some rows; elsewhere it reads once, few, many or a size class.

>many|16|TRBV6-5|TRBJ2-2|.
TGTGCCAGCAGCGTACTGAGGGATGTCTTAGCCGGGGAGCTGTTTTTT
CASSVLRDVLAGELFF
>many|12|TRBV20-1|TRBJ1-1|.
TGCAGTGCTAGAGATCCGGCGCCCGAAGCTTTCTTT
CSARDPAPEAFF
>.|14|TRBV29-1|TRBJ1-4|TRBD1
TGCAGCGTTACTAGGACAGGTTTTAATGAAAAACTGTTTTTT
CSVTRTGFNEKLFF
>once|12|TRBV10-2|TRBJ1-2|.
TGCGCCAGCAGTACGAACAGGGTGGGCTACACCTTC
CASSTNRVGYTF
>.|14|TRBV20-1|TRBJ2-1|.
TGCAGTGCTCGGGGTAGCGTCGGCTACAATGAGCAGTTCTTC
CSARGSVGYNEQFF
>many|14|TRBV6-1|TRBJ1-2|.
TGTGCCAGCAGCCGGCCCCAGGGATCCTATGGCTACACCTTC
CASSRPQGSYGYTF
>many|17|TRBV9|TRBJ2-4|TRBD2
TGTGCCAGCAGCCTTAGAGGGATAGCGGGGGCTCAAAACATTCAGTACTTC
CASSLRGIAGAQNIQYF
>many|14|TRBV7-2|TRBJ1-2|TRBD1
TGTGCCAGCAGCGACCGGGGACAGAACTATGGCTACACCTTC
CASSDRGQNYGYTF
>.|13|TRBV5-1|TRBJ2-7|.
TGCGCCAGCAGCCCAGGCGATTCTACCGAGCAGTACTTC
CASSPGDSTEQYF
>.|13|TRBV7-9|TRBJ1-1|TRBD1
TGTGCCAGCAGCTCTAGGGGGCCGACTGAAGCTTTCTTT
CASSSRGPTEAFF
>few|16|TRBV4-1|TRBJ2-3|TRBD2
TGCGCCAGCAGCCAAGGGGGACTAGCTTTAACAGATACGCAGTATTTT
CASSQGGLALTDTQYF
>.|14|TRBV7-2|TRBJ1-5|.
TGTGCCAGCAGCGCCATAGAGGGCGGGAAGCCCCAGCATTTT
CASSAIEGGKPQHF
>many|13|TRBV29-1|TRBJ1-1|TRBD1
TGCAGCTTAACTCGACAGGGATGGACTGAAGCTTTCTTT
CSLTRQGWTEAFF
>few|14|TRBV5-1|TRBJ1-2|TRBD1
TGCGCCACCAAGACAGGGCAAGCTAACTATGGCTACACCTTC
CATKTGQANYGYTF
>.|16|TRBV7-9|TRBJ2-3|TRBD2
TGTGCCAGCAGCTTATTGGTTGCGGGAGACGCAGATACGCAGTATTTT
CASSLLVAGDADTQYF
>.|15|TRBV5-1|TRBJ2-7|.
TGCGCCAGCAGCCCCCCCCGGTCGACTGGGGGCGAGCAGTACTTC
CASSPPRSTGGEQYF
>.|15|TRBV20-1|TRBJ2-1|TRBD2
TGCAGTGCTATGGCGACTAGCGGGAGACCCAATGAGCAGTTCTTC
CSAMATSGRPNEQFF
>.|13|TRBV6-5|TRBJ2-2|.
TGTGCCAGCAGTTTGAGTCGAACCGGGGAGCTGTTTTTT
CASSLSRTGELFF
>.|15|TRBV4-1|TRBJ1-6|.
TGCGCCAGCAGCCATCCAGGGGTTACGAATTCACCCCTCCACTTT
CASSHPGVTNSPLHF
>.|15|TRBV6-1|TRBJ1-1|TRBD1
TGTGCCAGCAGTGAACTGGGACAGTTGAACACTGAAGCTTTCTTT
CASSELGQLNTEAFF
>.|14|TRBV2|TRBJ1-5|.
TGTGCCAGCAGGTTTGGGGGCGCCAATCAGCCCCAGCATTTT
CASRFGGANQPQHF
>few|16|TRBV27|TRBJ2-2|.
TGTGCCAGCAGTTTATCGGGACTCCATAACACCGGGGAGCTGTTTTTT
CASSLSGLHNTGELFF
>.|15|TRBV20-1|TRBJ2-3|TRBD2
TGCAGTGCCCTTAGCGGGTCCTCTAGCACAGATACGCAGTATTTT
CSALSGSSSTDTQYF
>few|15|TRBV9|TRBJ2-5|.
TGTGCCAGCAGCGTAGGCACACCGAGGGGCGAGACCCAGTACTTC
CASSVGTPRGETQYF
>.|15|TRBV4-2|TRBJ1-1|.
TGTGCCAGCAGCCAAGATGAGGCCTCGAACACTGAAGCTTTCTTT
CASSQDEASNTEAFF
>.|16|TRBV7-2|TRBJ2-3|TRBD2
TGTGCCAGCAGCCCGGGACTAGCGGTTAGCACAGATACGCAGTATTTT
CASSPGLAVSTDTQYF
>few|13|TRBV18|TRBJ2-1|.
TGTGCCAGCTCACCACAAATCAACGACGAGCAGTTCTTC
CASSPQINDEQFF
>few|15|TRBV7-9|TRBJ2-6|.
TGTGCCAGCAGCTTACAGGACTCTGGGGCCAACGTCCTGACTTTC
CASSLQDSGANVLTF
>.|14|TRBV27|TRBJ1-2|.
TGTGCCAGCAGTTTTAAGGGCAGAGTCTATGGCTACACCTTC
CASSFKGRVYGYTF
>many|18|TRBV12-3/TRBV12-4|TRBJ2-7|TRBD2
TGTGCCAGCAGTTCTGACTGGGTTGGAGGACTAGCATTCTACGAGCAGTACTTC
CASSSDWVGGLAFYEQYF
>.|14|TRBV15|TRBJ2-3|.
TGTGCCACTGTGGACGGGACGAACACAGATACGCAGTATTTT
CATVDGTNTDTQYF
>.|15|TRBV12-3/TRBV12-4|TRBJ2-2|TRBD2
TGTGCCAGTGCGGAGCGGGGGACGAACACCGGGGAGCTGTTTTTT
CASAERGTNTGELFF
>many|14|TRBV20-1|TRBJ2-5|TRBD2
TGCAGTGCGAGACTAGCGGGGGGGCGGGAGACCCAGTACTTC
CSARLAGGRETQYF
>.|18|TRBV7-6|TRBJ1-2|.
TGTGCCAGCAGCTTCCAGTTAACCACAGGGAGGTACCGGAATGGCTACACCTTC
CASSFQLTTGRYRNGYTF
>.|14|TRBV20-1|TRBJ2-3|.
TGCAGTGCTAGCGTACCAACGAGCACAGATACGCAGTATTTT
CSASVPTSTDTQYF
>.|14|TRBV5-1|TRBJ2-1|TRBD1
TGCGCCAGCAGCCCGACAGGGATTCAGAATGAGCAGTTCTTC
CASSPTGIQNEQFF
>.|14|TRBV20-1|TRBJ2-3|.
TGCAGTGCCATAGGTCTTTCTAGCACAGATACGCAGTATTTT
CSAIGLSSTDTQYF
>many|14|TRBV12-3/TRBV12-4|TRBJ2-2|.
TGTGCCAGCATAAGGGGATTAGGCACCGGGGAGCTGTTTTTT
CASIRGLGTGELFF
>.|15|TRBV10-3|TRBJ2-5|TRBD2
TGTGCCATCAGGACTAGCGCTGCCCCTCAAGAGACCCAGCACTTC
CAIRTSAAPQETQHF
>many|15|TRBV5-1|TRBJ2-7|TRBD1
TGCGCCAGCAGCTTGCTTCCCGGGACAGGGTTCGAGCAGTACTTC
CASSLLPGTGFEQYF
>few|19|TRBV27|TRBJ1-5|TRBD1
TGTGCCAGCAGTATCCTTACCCCGGGACAGGGGAAAAAGAATCAGCCCCAGCATTTT
CASSILTPGQGKKNQPQHF
>.|15|TRBV7-2|TRBJ2-1|.
TGTGCCAGCAGCCGGGGGGCAGGGAACAACAATGAGCAGTTCTTC
CASSRGAGNNNEQFF
>few|13|TRBV5-1|TRBJ2-3|.
TGCGCCAGCAGTGACACGAGCACAGATACGCAGTATTTT
CASSDTSTDTQYF
>.|13|TRBV12-5|TRBJ2-1|.
TGTGCTAGTGGTTTAGAGTGGGGCAATGAGCAGTTCTTC
CASGLEWGNEQFF
>many|17|TRBV6-1|TRBJ1-1|.
TGTGCCAGCAGTCAACCCCGGGTACAGCTTATGAACACTGAAGCTTTCTTT
CASSQPRVQLMNTEAFF
>.|14|TRBV10-3|TRBJ2-5|TRBD1
TGTGCCATCAGCGGGACAGGACGAGTGGAGACCCAGTACTTC
CAISGTGRVETQYF
>many|18|TRBV20-1|TRBJ2-3|TRBD2
TGCAGTGCTGATAGCGGGATCGGCAAGTGGCTTTTCACAGATACGCAGTATTTT
CSADSGIGKWLFTDTQYF
>many|12|TRBV29-1|TRBJ2-3|TRBD2
TGCAGCGCCGCGGGGGGCGCAGATACGCAGTATTTT
CSAAGGADTQYF
>few|14|TRBV20-1|TRBJ1-4|.
TGCAGTGCTCACGACGACATAGAGGGTGAAAAACTGTTTTTT
CSAHDDIEGEKLFF
>.|15|TRBV5-4|TRBJ1-2|TRBD1
TGTGCCAGCAGCTACTACAGGGGGCATCCCTATGGCTACACCTTC
CASSYYRGHPYGYTF
>few|14|TRBV6-1|TRBJ2-7|.
TGTGCCAGCATCCGTAGCGGCGGATCCTACGAGCAGTACTTC
CASIRSGGSYEQYF